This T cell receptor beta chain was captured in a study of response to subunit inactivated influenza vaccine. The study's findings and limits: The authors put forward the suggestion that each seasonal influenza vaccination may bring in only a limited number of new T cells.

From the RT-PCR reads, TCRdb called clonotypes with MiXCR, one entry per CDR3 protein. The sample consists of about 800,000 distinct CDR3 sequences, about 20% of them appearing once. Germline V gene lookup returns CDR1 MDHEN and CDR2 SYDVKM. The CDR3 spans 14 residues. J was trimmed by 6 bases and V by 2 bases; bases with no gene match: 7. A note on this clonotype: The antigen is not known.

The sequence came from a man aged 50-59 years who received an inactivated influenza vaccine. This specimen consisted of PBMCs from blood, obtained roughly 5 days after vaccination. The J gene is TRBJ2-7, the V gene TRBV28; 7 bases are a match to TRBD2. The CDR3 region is CASSLPAGGSEQYF. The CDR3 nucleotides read TGTGCCAGCAGTTTACCCGCCGGGGGGAGCGAGCAGTACTTC.